This T cell receptor (beta chain) was profiled in a study of radiotherapy plus CTLA-4 blockade in lung cancer. Profiling relied on immunoSEQ multiplex PCR, and the TCRdb table lists in-frame clones only, not all of them. The sample has tens of thousands of clones; approximately 83% are singletons. V was pared by 3 bases and J by 1 base, with 3 bases between. This CDR3 has 12 amino acids. Germline assignment: CDR1 LNHDA and CDR2 SQIVND (reference sequence). This clone was detected only once. The starting material was peripheral blood, obtained from a patient treated with radiotherapy plus ipilimumab. The chain is built from TRBV19 and TRBJ2-5; no clear D. The source of this sequence is a human donor with non-small cell lung cancer who had stable disease on radiotherapy plus ipilimumab. The CDR3 DNA sequence: TGTGCCAGTAGTATTGCCCAAGAGACCCAGTACTTC. This encodes CASSIAQETQYF.